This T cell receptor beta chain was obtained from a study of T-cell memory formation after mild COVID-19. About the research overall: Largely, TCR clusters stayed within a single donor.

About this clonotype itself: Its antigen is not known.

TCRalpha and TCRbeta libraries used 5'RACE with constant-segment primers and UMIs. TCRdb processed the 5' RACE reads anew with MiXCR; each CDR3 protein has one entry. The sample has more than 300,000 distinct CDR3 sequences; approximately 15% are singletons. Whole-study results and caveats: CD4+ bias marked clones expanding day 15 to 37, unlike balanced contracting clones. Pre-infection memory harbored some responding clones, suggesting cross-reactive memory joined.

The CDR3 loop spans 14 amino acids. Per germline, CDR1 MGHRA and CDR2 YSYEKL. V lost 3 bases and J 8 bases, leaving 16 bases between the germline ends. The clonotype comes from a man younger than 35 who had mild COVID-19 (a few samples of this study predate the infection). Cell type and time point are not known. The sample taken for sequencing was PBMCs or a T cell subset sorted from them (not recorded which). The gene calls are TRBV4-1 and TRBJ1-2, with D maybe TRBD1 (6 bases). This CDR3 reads CASSQRQAQSGYTF. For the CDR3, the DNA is TGCGCCAGCAGCCAGAGACAGGCTCAGTCCGGCTACACCTTC.